This TCR beta chain was sequenced in a study of cytomegalovirus exposure and HLA in healthy donors. PCR amplification relied on 60 Vbeta primers (plus 13 Jbeta primers). Data came from immunoSEQ multiplex PCR; TCRdb stores just in-frame clones and leaves some out. Listed are 53,000 or so clones; roughly 12% falls within the top ten. The sequenced sample was PBMCs. This sequence originates from a young man in good health and CMV-seropositive.

This CDR3 reads CAKTIAGLKETQYF. The DNA of the CDR3 is TGTGCCAAGACTATAGCGGGGCTAAAAGAGACCCAGTACTTC. The genes are TRBV2 and TRBJ2-5; 8 bases map to TRBD2. Germline V gene sequence: CDR1 SNHLY, CDR2 FYNNEI. The V segment lost 10 bases and the J segment 3 bases; nucleotides outside the gene matches: 10. The CDR3 extends over 14 amino acids.